This record covers a single T cell receptor beta chain. The antigen is not known. This specimen comes from a study of cytomegalovirus exposure and HLA in healthy donors. Germline V CDR1 and CDR2: MNHEY, SVGAGI. Unmatched junction bases numbered 11, after V lost 2 bases and J lost 10 bases. CDR3 length: 15 amino acids. The primer mix had 60 Vbeta and 13 Jbeta primers. Only in-frame clones appear in the TCRdb table, and some are missing; sequencing was by immunoSEQ multiplex PCR. Recorded for this sample: tens of thousands of clones. Regarding the study as a whole: Available immune exposure information covered CMV serostatus only.

The TCR was taken from a woman aged 60 to 75 in good health and CMV-seronegative. The J gene is TRBJ2-7, the V gene TRBV6-5; 10 positions agree with TRBD1. Sequencing was performed on PBMCs. The CDR3 bases are TGTGCCAGCAGTTACCGGACAGGGGGAGCTGTAAGACAGTACTTC. Translated, it gives CASSYRTGGAVRQYF.